Reported below is one T cell receptor beta chain. Its antigen is unknown. CDR1 WSHSY and CDR2 SAAADI come from the germline V gene. With V trimmed by 7 bases and J by 5 bases, 12 bases remained unmatched. This CDR3 spans 16 amino acids. Sequenced by immunoSEQ multiplex PCR; TCRdb stores in-frame clones only, minus some. The sample yields approximately 590,000 clones, nearly 97% seen once. The sample belongs to a study of shared clonotypes between healthy human individuals. Overall study results and limits: Non-shared clonotypes had lower generation probabilities than clonotypes shared by all four sorted-subset donors.

Terminally differentiated effector memory CD45RA+ cells were excluded by CCR7 positive selection of CD45RO-negative cells. Healthy adults negative for HIV, lacking recent acute infections or vaccinations, served as donors. The receptor was derived from a young woman in good health. V usage is TRBV10-2 and J usage is TRBJ2-7, with TRBD2 matching over 12 bases. Sequenced material: naive CD8+ T cells sorted from blood. CDR3 in DNA: TGCGCCAGCAATAACGGACTAGCGGGACTCTCGGACGAGCAGTACTTC. Protein: CASNNGLAGLSDEQYF.